The sequence of this T cell receptor beta chain was determined in a study of blood T cell repertoires in COVID-19. Study-level information: Sources were T cells, B-cell-depleted T cells, or PBMCs; the material itself was cDNA or gDNA.

The V and J ends lost 4 bases and 3 bases respectively, with 13 bases between them. Germline lookup yields CDR1 LNHNV and CDR2 YYDKDF (reference sequence). CDR3 size: 15 residues. Original methodology: Nucleated cell counts were estimated from reference gene primer amplification. TCRdb keeps only in-frame clones here, not all; method: immunoSEQ multiplex PCR. The V and J calls and the clone size are those of that table, but D and trimming were determined from the DNA. The sample comprises about 350,000 clones, almost 90% of which are singletons, and just over 1% rests with the top ten. Before they entered the study, exposed participants had met a COVID-19 case within 2 weeks.

This sequence joins TRBV15 and TRBJ1-3, with TRBD1 as a possible D gene (5 bases). Sequenced input: PBMCs or T cells enriched from blood (not recorded which). The clonotype originates from a woman in her twenties or thirties who had been exposed to COVID-19. CDR3 in amino acids: CATSTSGFVGNTIYF. CDR3 DNA: TGTGCCACCAGCACTTCAGGGTTTGTTGGAAACACCATATATTTT.